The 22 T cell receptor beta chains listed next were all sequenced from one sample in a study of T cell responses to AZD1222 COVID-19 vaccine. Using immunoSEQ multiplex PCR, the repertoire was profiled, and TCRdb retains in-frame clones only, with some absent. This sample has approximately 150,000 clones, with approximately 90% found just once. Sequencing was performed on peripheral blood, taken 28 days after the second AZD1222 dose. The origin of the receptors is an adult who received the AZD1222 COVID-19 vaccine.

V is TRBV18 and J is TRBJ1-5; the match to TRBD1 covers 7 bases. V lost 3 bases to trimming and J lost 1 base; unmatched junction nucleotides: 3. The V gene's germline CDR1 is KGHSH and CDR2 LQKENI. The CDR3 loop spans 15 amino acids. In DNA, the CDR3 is TGTGCCAGCTCACCCGGGGGACAGAGCAATCAGCCCCAGCATTTT. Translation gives CASSPGGQSNQPQHF.

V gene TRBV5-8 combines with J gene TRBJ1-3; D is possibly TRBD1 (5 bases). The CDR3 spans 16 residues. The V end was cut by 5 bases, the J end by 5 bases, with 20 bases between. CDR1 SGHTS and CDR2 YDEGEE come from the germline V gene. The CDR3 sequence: CASSRIGHLLRNTIYF. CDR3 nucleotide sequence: TGTGCCAGCAGTCGTATCGGACACCTCCTTCGAAACACCATATATTTT.

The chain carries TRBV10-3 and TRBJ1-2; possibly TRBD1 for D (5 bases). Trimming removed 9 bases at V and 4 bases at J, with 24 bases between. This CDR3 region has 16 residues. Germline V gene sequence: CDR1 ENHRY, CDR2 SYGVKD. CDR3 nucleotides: TGTGCCATAACCCCCGGACAAACCAATCAAGTCTATGGCTACACCTTC. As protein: CAITPGQTNQVYGYTF.

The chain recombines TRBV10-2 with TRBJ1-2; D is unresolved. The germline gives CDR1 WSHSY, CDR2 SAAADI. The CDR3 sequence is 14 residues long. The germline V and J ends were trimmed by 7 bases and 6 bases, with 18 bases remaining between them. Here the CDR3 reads CASTRGRVNDGYTF. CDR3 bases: TGCGCCAGCACCAGAGGACGGGTGAATGATGGCTACACCTTC.

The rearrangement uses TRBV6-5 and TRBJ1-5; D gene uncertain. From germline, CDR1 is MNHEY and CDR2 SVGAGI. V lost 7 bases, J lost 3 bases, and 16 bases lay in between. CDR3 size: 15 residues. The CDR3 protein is CASNQWTEPNQPQHF. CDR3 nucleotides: TGTGCCAGCAACCAATGGACTGAACCCAATCAGCCCCAGCATTTT.

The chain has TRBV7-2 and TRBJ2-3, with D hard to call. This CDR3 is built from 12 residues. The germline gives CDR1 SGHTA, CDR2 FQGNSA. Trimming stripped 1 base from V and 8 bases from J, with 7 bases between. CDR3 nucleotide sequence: TGTGCCAGCAGCTTAGACCGCCTTACGCAGTATTTT. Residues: CASSLDRLTQYF.

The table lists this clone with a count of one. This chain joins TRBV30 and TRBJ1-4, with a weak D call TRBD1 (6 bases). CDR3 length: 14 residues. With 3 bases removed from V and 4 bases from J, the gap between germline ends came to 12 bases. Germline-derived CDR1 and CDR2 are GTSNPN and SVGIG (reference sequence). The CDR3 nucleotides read TGTGCCTGGAGCTCCGGACAGTATAATGAAAAACTGTTTTTT. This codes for CAWSSGQYNEKLFF. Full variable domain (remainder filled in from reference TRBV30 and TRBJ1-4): SQTIHQWPATLVQPVGSPLSLECTVEGTSNPNLYWYRQAAGRGLQLLFYSVGIGQISSEVPQNLSASRPQDRQFILSSKKLLLSDSGFYLCAWSSGQYNEKLFFGSGTQLSVL.

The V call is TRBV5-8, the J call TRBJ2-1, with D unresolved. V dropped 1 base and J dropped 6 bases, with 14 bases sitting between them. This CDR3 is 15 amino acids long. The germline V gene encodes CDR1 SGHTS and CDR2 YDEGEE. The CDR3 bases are TGTGCCAGCAGCTTGTCCCTGCCCCGGCCCAATGAGCAGTTCTTC. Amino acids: CASSLSLPRPNEQFF.

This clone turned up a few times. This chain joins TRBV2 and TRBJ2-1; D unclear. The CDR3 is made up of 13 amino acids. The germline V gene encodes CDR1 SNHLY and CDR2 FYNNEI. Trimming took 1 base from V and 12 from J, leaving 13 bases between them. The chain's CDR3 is CASSEGLGLWQFF. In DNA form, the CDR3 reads TGTGCCAGCAGTGAAGGTCTTGGGTTGTGGCAGTTCTTC.

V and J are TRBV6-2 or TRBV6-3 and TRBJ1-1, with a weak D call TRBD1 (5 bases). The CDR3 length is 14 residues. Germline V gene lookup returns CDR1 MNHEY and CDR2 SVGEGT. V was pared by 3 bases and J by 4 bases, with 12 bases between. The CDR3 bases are TGTGCCAGCAGTTATGGGGGTAGGGGCACTGAAGCTTTCTTT. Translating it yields CASSYGGRGTEAFF.

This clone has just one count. The CDR3, as DNA: TGTGCCAGCAGGGATACTCAATCACCCCTCCACTTT. Protein: CASRDTQSPLHF. The chain recombines TRBV2 with TRBJ1-6; D remains unclear. Germline CDR1 is SNHLY and CDR2 is FYNNEI. The CDR3 spans 12 residues. V was shortened by 6 bases and J by 10 bases, with 10 bases between the two germline ends.

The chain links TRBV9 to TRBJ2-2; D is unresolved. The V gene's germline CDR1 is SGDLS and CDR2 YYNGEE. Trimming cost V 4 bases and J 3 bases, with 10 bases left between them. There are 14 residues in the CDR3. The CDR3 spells CASSPRLDTGELFF. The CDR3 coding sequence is TGTGCCAGCAGCCCCCGACTGGACACCGGGGAGCTGTTTTTT.

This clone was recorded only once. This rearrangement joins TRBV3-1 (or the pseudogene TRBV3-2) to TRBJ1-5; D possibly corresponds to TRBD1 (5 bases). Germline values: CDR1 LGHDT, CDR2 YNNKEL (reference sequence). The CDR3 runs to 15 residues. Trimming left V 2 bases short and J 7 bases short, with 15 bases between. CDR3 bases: TGTGCCAGCAGCCAAACCCCCGGGGGGGAGCAGCCCCAGCATTTT. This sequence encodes CASSQTPGGEQPQHF.

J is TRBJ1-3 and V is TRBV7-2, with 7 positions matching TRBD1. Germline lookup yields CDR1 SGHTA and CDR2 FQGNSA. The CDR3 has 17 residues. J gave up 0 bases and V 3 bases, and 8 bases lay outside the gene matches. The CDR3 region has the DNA TGTGCCAGCAGCTTCCAGGGGGGTGCATACTCTGGAAACACCATATATTTT. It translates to CASSFQGGAYSGNTIYF.

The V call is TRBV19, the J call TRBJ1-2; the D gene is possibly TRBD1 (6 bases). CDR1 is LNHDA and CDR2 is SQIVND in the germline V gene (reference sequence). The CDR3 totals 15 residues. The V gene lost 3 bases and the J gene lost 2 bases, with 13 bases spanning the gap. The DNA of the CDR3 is TGTGCCAGTAGTATGAAAGGGGGGGGAAACTATGGCTACACCTTC. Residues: CASSMKGGGNYGYTF.

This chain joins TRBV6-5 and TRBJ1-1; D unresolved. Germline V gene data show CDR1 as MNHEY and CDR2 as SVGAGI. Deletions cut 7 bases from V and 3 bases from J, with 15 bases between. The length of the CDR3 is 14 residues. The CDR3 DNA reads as TGTGCCAGCAACGACTTCTTTGGGGACACTGAAGCTTTCTTT. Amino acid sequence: CASNDFFGDTEAFF.

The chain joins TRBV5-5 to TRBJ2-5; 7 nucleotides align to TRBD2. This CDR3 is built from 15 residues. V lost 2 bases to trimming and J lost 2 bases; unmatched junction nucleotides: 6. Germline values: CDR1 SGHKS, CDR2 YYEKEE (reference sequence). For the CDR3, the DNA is TGTGCCAGCAGCTTAACGGGACTACCTCAAGAGACCCAGTACTTC. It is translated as CASSLTGLPQETQYF.

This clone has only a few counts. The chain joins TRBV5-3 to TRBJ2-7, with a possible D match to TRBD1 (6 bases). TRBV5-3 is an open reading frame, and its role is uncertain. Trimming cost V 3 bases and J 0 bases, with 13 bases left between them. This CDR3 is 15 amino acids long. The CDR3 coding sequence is TGTGCCAGAAGCTGGACAGCTAGGAGCTCCTACGAGCAGTACTTC. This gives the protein CARSWTARSSYEQYF.

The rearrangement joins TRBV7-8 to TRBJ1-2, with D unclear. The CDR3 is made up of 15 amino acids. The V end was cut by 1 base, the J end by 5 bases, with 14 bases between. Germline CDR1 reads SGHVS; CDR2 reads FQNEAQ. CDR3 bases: TGTGCCAGCAGCTTAGACAGCCACCTGATATATGGCTACACCTTC. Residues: CASSLDSHLIYGYTF.

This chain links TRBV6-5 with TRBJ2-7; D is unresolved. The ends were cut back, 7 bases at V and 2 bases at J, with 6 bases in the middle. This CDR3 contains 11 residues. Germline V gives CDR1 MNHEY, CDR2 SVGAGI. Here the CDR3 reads CASTLTYEQYF. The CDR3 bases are TGTGCCAGCACCCTAACCTACGAGCAGTACTTC.

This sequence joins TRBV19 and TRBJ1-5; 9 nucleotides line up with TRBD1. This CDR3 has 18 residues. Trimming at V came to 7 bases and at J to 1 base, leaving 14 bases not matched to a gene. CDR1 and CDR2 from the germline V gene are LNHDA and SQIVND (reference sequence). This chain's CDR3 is CASMGSQGAISSNQPQHF. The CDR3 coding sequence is TGTGCCAGTATGGGTTCACAGGGGGCAATTTCCAGCAATCAGCCCCAGCATTTT.

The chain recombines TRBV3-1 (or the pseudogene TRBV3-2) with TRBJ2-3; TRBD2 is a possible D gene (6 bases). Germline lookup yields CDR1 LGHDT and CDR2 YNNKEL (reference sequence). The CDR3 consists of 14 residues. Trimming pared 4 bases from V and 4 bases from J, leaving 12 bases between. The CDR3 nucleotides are TGTGCCAGCAGCCCCCCGGCGGGGCCAGATACGCAGTATTTT. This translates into CASSPPAGPDTQYF.